This paragraph covers one TCR beta chain sequence. Donors likely had unrecorded immune exposures despite being nominally healthy when sampled. This record comes from a study of cytomegalovirus exposure and HLA in healthy donors. Trimming took 5 bases from V and 0 from J; bases not matched to a gene: 10. This CDR3 contains 17 residues. Germline values: CDR1 LNHDA, CDR2 SQIVND (reference sequence). The PCR used 60 Vbeta and 13 Jbeta primers. Some clones are missing from TCRdb's copy, which holds only in-frame ones; the method was immunoSEQ multiplex PCR. The sample lists some 150,000 clones, around 83% seen once, with approximately 8.1% in the top ten.

This receptor was obtained from a woman between 50 and 59 years old in good health and CMV-seropositive. The chain combines TRBV19 with TRBJ1-3; TRBD1 matches at 7 bases. Sequenced: PBMCs. CDR3 nucleotide sequence: TGTGCCAGTAGTCCAAGGGGGCTACGGAACTCTGGAAACACCATATATTTT. It yields the protein CASSPRGLRNSGNTIYF.